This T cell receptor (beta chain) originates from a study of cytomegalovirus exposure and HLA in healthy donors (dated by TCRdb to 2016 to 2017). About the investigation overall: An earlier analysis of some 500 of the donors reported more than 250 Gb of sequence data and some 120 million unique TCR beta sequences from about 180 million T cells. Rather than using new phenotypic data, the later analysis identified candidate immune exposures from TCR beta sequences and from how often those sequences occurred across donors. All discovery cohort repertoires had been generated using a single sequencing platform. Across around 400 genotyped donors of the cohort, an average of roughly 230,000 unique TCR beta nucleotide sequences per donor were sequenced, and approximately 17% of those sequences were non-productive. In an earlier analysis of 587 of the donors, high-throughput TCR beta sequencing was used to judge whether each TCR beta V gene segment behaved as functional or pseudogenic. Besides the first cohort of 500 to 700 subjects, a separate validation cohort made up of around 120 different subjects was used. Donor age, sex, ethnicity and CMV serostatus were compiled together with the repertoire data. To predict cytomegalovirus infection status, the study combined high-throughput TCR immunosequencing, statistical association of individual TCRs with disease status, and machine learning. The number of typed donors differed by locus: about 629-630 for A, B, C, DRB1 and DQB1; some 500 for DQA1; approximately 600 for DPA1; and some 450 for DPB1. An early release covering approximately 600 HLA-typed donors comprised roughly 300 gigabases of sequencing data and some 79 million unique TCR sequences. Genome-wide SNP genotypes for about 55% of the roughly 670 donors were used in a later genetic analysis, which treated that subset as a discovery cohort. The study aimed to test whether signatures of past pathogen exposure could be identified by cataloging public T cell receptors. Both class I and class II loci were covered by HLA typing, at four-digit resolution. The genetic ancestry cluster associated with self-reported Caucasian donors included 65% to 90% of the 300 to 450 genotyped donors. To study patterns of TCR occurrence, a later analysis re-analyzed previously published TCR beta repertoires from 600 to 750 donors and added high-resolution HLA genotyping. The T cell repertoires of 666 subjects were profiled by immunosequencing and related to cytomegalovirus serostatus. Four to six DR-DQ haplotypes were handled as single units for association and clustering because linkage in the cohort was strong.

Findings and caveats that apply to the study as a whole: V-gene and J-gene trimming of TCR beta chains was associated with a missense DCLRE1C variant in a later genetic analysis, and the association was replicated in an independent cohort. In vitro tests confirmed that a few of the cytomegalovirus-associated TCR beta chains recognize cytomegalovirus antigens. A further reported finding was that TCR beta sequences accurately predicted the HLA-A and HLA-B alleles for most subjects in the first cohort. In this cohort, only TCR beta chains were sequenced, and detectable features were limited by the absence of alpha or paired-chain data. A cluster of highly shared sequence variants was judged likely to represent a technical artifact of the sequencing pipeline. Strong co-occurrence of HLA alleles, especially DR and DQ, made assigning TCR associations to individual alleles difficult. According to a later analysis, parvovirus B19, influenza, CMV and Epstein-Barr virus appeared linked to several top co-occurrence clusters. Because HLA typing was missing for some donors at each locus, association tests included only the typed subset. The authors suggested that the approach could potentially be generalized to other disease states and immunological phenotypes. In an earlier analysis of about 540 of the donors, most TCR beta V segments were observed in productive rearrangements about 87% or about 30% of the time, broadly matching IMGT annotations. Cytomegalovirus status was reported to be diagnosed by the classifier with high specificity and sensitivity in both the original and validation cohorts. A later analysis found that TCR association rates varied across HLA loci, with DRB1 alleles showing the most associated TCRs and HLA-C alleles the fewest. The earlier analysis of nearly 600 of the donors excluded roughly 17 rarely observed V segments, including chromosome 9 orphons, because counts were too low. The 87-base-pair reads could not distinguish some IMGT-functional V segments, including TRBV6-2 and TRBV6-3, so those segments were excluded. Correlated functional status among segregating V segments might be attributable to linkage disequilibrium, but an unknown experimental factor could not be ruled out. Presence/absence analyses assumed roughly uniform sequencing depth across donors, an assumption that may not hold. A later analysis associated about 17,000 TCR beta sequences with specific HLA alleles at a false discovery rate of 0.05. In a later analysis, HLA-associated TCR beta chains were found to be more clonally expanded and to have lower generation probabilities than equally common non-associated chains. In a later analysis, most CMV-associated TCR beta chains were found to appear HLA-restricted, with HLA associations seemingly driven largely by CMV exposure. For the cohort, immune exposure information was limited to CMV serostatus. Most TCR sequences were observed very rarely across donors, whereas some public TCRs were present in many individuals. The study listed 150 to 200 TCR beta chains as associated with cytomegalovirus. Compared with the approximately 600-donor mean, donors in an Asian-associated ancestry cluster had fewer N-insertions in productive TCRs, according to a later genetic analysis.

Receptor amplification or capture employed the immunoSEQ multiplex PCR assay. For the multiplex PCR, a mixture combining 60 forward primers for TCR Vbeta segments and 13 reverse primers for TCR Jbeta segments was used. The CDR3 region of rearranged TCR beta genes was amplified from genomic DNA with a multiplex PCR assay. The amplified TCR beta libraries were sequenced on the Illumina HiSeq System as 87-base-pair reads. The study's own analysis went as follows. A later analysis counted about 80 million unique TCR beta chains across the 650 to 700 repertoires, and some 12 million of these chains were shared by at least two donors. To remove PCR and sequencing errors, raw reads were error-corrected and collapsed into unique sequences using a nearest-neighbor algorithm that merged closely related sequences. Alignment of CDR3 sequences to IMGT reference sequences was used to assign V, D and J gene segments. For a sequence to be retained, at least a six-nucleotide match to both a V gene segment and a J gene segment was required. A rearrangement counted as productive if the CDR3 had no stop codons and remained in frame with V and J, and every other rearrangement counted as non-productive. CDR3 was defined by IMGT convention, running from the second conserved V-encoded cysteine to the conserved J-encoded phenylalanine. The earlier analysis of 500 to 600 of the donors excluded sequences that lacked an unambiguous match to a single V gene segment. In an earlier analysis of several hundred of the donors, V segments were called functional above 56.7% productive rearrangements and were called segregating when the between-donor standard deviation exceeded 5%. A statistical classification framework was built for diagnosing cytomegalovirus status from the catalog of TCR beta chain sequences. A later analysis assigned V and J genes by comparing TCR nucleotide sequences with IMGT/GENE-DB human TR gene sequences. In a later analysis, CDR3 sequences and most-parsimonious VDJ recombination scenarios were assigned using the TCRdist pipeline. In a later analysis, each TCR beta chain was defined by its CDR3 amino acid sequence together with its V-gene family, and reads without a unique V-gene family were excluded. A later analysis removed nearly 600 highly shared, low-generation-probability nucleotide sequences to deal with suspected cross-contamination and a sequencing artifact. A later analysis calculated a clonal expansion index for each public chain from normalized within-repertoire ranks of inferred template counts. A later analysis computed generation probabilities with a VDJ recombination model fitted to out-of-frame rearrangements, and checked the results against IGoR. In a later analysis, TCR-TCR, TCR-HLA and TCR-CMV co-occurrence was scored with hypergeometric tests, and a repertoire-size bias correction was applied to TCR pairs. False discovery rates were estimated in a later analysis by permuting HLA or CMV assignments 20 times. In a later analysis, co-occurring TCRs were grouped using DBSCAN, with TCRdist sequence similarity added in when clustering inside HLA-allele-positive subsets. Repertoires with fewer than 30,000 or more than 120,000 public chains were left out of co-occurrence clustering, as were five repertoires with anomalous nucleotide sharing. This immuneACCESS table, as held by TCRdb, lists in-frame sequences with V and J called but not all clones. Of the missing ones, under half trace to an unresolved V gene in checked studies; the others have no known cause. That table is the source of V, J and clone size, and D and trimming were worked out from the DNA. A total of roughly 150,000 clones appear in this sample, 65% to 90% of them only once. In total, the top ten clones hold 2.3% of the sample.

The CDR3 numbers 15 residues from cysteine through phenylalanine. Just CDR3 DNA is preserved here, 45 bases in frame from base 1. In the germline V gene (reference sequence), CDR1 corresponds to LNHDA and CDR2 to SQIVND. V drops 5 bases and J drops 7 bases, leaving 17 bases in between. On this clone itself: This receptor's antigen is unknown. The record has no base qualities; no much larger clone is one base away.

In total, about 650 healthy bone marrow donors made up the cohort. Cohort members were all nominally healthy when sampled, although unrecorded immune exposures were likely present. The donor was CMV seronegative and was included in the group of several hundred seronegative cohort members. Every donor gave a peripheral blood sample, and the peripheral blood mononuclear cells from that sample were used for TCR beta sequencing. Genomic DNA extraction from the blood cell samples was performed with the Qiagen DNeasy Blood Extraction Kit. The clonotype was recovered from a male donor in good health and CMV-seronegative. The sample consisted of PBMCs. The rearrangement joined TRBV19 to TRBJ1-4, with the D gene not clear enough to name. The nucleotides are TGTGCCAGTAGTGCCCGAGGAGGGTTTCCTGAAAAACTGTTTTTT. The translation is CASSARGGFPEKLFF.